The sequence of this T cell receptor (beta chain) was determined in a study of blood T cell repertoires in COVID-19. Background on the study: COVID-19 samples collected from the United States, Italy and Spain covered acute and convalescent phases. The cDNA or gDNA used as material had been derived from T cells, B-cell-depleted T cells, or PBMCs.

How the authors handled the data: Estimates of nucleated cell counts were drawn from the amplification of reference gene primers. The method was immunoSEQ multiplex PCR; TCRdb's version includes in-frame clones alone and lacks a portion of them. From that table come the V and J calls and clone size; the DNA was used to work out D and trimming. The sample lists some 110,000 clones; 85% to 90% were seen once. The CDR3 is 16 amino acids. V shed 10 bases, J shed 7 bases, and the junction held 11 bases outside the gene matches. Looked up from germline, CDR1 is ENHRY and CDR2 is SYGVKD. The chain uses TRBV10-3 and TRBJ2-1; 15 positions match TRBD2. The specimen was peripheral blood. The receptor comes from a man aged 50 to 59 with acute or convalescent COVID-19. The DNA for the CDR3 is TGTGCCACCAGCCCGGGACTAGCGGGAGGTGGAAATGAGCAGTTCTTC. Translating gives CATSPGLAGGGNEQFF.